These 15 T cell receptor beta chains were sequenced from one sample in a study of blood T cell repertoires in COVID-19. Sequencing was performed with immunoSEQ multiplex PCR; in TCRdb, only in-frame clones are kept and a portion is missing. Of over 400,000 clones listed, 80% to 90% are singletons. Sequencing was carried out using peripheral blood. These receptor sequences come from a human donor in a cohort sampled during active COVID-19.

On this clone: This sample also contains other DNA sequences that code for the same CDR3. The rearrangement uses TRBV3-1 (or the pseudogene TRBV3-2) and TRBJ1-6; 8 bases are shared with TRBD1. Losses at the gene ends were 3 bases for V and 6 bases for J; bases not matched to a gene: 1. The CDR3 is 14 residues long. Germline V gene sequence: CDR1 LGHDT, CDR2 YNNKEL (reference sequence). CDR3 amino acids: CASSQQGANSPLHF. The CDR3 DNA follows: TGTGCCAGCAGCCAGCAGGGGGCTAATTCACCCCTCCACTTT.

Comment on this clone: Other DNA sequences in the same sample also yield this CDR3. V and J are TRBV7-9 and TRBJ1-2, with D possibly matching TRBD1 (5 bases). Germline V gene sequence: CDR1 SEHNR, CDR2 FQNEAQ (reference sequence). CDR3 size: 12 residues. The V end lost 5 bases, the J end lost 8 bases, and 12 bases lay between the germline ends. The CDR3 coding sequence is TGTGCCAGCAGCGTGCAGGGTTGGGGCTACACCTTC. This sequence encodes CASSVQGWGYTF.

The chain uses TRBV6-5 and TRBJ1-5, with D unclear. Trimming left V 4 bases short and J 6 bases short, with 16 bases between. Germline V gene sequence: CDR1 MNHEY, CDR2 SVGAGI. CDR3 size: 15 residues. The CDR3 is CASSSPHSGGQPQHF. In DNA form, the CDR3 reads TGTGCCAGCAGTTCCCCCCACTCTGGAGGTCAGCCCCAGCATTTT.

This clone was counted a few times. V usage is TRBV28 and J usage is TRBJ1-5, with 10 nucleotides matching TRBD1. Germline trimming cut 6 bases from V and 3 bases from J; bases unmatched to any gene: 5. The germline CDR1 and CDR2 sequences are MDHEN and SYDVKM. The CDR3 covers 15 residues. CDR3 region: CASSSGQGFNQPQHF. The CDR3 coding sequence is TGTGCCAGCAGCTCGGGACAGGGGTTCAATCAGCCCCAGCATTTT.

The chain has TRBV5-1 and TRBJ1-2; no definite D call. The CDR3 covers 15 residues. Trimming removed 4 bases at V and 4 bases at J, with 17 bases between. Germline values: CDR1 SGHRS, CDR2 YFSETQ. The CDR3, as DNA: TGCGCCAGCAGCCCGCACCCAGTCGATTCCTATGGCTACACCTTC. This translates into CASSPHPVDSYGYTF. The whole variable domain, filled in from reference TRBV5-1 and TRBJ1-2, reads KAGVTQTPRYLIKTRGQQVTLSCSPISGHRSVSWYQQTPGQGLQFLFEYFSETQRNKGNFPGRFSGRQFSNSRSEMNVSTLELGDSALYLCASSPHPVDSYGYTFGSGTRLTVV.

CDR3 sequence: CASRTTSSRTDTQYF. As DNA, the CDR3 is TGTGCCAGTAGGACGACTAGCAGTCGCACAGATACGCAGTATTTT. J is TRBJ2-3 and V is TRBV19; 7 nucleotides match TRBD2. Germline CDR1 and CDR2: LNHDA and SQIVND (reference sequence). The CDR3 sequence is 15 residues long. V was clipped by 6 bases and J by 1 base; unmatched bases: 7.

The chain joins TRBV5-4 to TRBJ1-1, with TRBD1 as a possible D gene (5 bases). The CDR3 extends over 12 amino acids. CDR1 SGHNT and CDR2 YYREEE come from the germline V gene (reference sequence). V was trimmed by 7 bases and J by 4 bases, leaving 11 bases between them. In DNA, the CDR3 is TGTGCCAGCGGGGACTCAGGCACTGAAGCTTTCTTT. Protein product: CASGDSGTEAFF.

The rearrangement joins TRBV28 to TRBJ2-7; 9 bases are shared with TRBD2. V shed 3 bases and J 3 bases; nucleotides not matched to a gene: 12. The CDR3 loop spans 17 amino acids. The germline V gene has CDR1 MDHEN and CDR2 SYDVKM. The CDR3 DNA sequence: TGTGCCAGCAGTTTTTTCAGGGGAGGCGGGAGGGACTACGAGCAGTACTTC. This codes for CASSFFRGGGRDYEQYF.

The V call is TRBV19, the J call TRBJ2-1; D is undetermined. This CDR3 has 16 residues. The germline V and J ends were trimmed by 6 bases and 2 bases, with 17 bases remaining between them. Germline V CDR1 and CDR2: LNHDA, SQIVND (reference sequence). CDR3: CASRPVSSTPYNEQFF. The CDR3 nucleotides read TGTGCCAGTAGACCGGTGTCTAGTACCCCCTACAATGAGCAGTTCTTC.

For the CDR3, the DNA is TGTGCCAGCAGTTCAGGACAGGGCATTAGGGAGACCCAGTACTTC. Protein sequence: CASSSGQGIRETQYF. The chain is built from TRBV28 and TRBJ2-5; TRBD1 aligns across 8 bases. This CDR3 has 15 residues. Germline CDR1 reads MDHEN; CDR2 reads SYDVKM. Trimming cost V 4 bases and J 5 bases; bases outside gene matches: 9.

In nucleotides, the CDR3 is TGTGCCAGCAGCGTGGCGGACAGGGGGTCCTACGAGCAGTACTTC. Protein product: CASSVADRGSYEQYF. V gene TRBV9 combines with J gene TRBJ2-7; TRBD1 matches 10 bases. CDR3 length equals 15 residues. Germline V lookup: CDR1 SGDLS, CDR2 YYNGEE. The V segment lost 2 bases and the J segment 1 base; nucleotides outside the gene matches: 3.

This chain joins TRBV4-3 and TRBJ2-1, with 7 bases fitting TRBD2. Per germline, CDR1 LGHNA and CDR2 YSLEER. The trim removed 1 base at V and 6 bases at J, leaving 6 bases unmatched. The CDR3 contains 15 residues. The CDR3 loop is CASSQGASGPNEQFF. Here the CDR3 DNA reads TGCGCCAGCAGCCAAGGGGCTAGCGGACCCAATGAGCAGTTCTTC.

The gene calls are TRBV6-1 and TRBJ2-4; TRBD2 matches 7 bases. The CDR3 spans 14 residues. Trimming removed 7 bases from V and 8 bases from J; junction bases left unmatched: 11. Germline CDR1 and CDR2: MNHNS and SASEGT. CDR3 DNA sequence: TGTGCCAGCAATCCCCCTGGCGGGAGAGACATTCAGTACTTC. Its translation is CASNPPGGRDIQYF.

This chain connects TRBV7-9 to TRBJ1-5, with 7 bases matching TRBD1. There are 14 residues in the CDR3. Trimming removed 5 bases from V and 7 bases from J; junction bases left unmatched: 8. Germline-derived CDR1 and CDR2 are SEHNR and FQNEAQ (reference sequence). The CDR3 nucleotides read TGTGCCAGCAGCCTAGAGGGGGCCTGGCAGCCCCAGCATTTT. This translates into CASSLEGAWQPQHF.

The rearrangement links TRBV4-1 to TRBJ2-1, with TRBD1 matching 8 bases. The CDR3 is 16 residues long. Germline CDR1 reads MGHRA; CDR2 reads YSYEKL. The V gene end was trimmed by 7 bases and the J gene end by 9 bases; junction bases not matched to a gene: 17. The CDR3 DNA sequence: TGCGCCAGCACCTTCGTCTCCGGACAGGGAAAGGGTGAGCAGTTCTTC. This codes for CASTFVSGQGKGEQFF.